This T cell receptor beta chain is from a study of T cell repertoires in cytomegalovirus infection. As for the study in general: CMV infection together with matching HLA type was indicated by public TCR beta signatures.

TCRdb fed the reads into MiXCR, producing one record per CDR3 protein. The sample lists 700,000 to 850,000 distinct CDR3 sequences, approximately 32% occurring once. Details on this clonotype: The antigen is not known.

Germline assignment: CDR1 SGHAT and CDR2 FQNNGV. This CDR3 is 13 amino acids long. Trimming cost V 5 bases and J 8 bases; bases outside gene matches: 5. The sequenced sample was cultured CD8+ T cells from PBMCs, obtained from culture after CMV antigen stimulation. The chain carries TRBV11-2 and TRBJ1-5; TRBD1 agrees at 8 bases. This TCR derives from a human donor in good health (CMV status not recorded). Some clones in this sample may be carry-over from other donors' samples. CDR3 protein: CASSLTGGKPQHF. CDR3 sequence (DNA): TGTGCCAGCAGCCTAACAGGGGGTAAGCCCCAGCATTTT.